The sequence of this TCR beta chain was determined in a study of blood T cell repertoires in COVID-19. As for the study in general: From T cells, B-cell-depleted T cells, or PBMCs came the material, which was cDNA or gDNA.

Original processing notes: Researchers report that nucleated cell counts were estimated from reference gene primer amplification. Libraries were prepared by immunoSEQ multiplex PCR; TCRdb keeps only in-frame clonotypes and omits some of them. V and J calls and clone size follow that table, whereas D and trimming were derived from the DNA. This sample has 250,000 to 300,000 clones, with about 86% found just once. Regarding this clone: One junction end disagrees with the germline gene, perhaps due to a read error.

There are 14 residues in the CDR3. The V gene's germline CDR1 is SGHRS and CDR2 YFSETQ. The V gene is TRBV5-1, the J gene TRBJ2-7; 8 nucleotides align to TRBD1. The TCR originated in a man aged 25 to 45 with active or convalescent COVID-19. Sequencing input: peripheral blood. The CDR3 region has the DNA TGCGCCAGCAGCACCGGACAGGGCTCCGACGAGCAGTACTTC. This sequence encodes CASSTGQGSDEQYF.